A selection of T cell receptor beta chains follows, all from one sample in a study of immune heterogeneity within non-small cell lung tumors. From the multiplex PCR reads, TCRdb called clonotypes with MiXCR, one entry per CDR3 protein. This table has some 12,000 distinct CDR3 sequences, about 25% appearing once. The sequenced sample was lung tumor tissue. These receptors were obtained from a man in his fifties or sixties with non-small cell lung cancer. Both conserved end residues are part of each CDR3. The D gene is left open where the match is weak. The size entry gives how often the clone was seen (once, few, many) or a class if it is expanded.

J gene: TRBJ1-5; clone size: many; D gene: TRBD1; V gene: TRBV12-3/TRBV12-4; CDR3 protein: CASSLGTGNQPQHF; CDR3 DNA: TGTGCCAGCAGTCTCGGGACAGGGAATCAGCCCCAGCATTTT
J gene: TRBJ2-7; clone size: many; D gene: .; V gene: TRBV9; CDR3 protein: CASSVAPAYEQYF; CDR3 DNA: TGTGCCAGCAGCGTAGCTCCAGCGTACGAGCAGTACTTC
J gene: TRBJ2-3; clone size: many; D gene: .; V gene: TRBV6-1; CDR3 protein: CASSPGSKADTQYF; CDR3 DNA: TGTGCCAGCAGTCCGGGATCAAAGGCAGATACGCAGTATTTT
J gene: TRBJ1-1; clone size: large; D gene: .; V gene: TRBV13; CDR3 protein: CASSPLPTGLNTEAFF; CDR3 DNA: TGTGCCAGCAGCCCCTTACCGACAGGACTGAACACTGAAGCTTTCTTT
J gene: TRBJ2-5; clone size: many; D gene: TRBD2; V gene: TRBV2; CDR3 protein: CASRGAGLAVQETQYF; CDR3 DNA: TGTGCCAGCAGGGGAGCGGGACTAGCGGTACAAGAGACCCAGTACTTC
J gene: TRBJ1-1; clone size: few; D gene: .; V gene: TRBV30; CDR3 protein: CAWSVRTPIAFF; CDR3 DNA: TGTGCCTGGAGTGTACGGACACCGATCGCTTTCTTT
J gene: TRBJ1-4; clone size: many; D gene: .; V gene: TRBV20-1; CDR3 protein: CSARVPGGVNEKLFF; CDR3 DNA: TGCAGTGCTAGAGTTCCTGGGGGGGTGAATGAAAAACTGTTTTTT
J gene: TRBJ1-6; clone size: few; D gene: .; V gene: TRBV3-1; CDR3 protein: CASSQSTADLRQFFFGSPLHF; CDR3 DNA: TGTGCCAGCAGCCAAAGTACCGCCGACCTTAGACAATTTTTTTTCGGTTCACCCCTCCACTTT
J gene: TRBJ1-4; clone size: many; D gene: .; V gene: TRBV28; CDR3 protein: CASSPRRDGNEKLFF; CDR3 DNA: TGTGCCAGCAGTCCTCGCCGGGACGGGAATGAAAAACTGTTTTTT
J gene: TRBJ1-1; clone size: few; D gene: .; V gene: TRBV20-1; CDR3 protein: CSAKPSRDTLGGTEAFF; CDR3 DNA: TGCAGTGCTAAACCGTCCCGGGACACCCTTGGGGGCACTGAAGCTTTCTTT